A selection of T cell receptor beta chains follows, all from one sample in a study of shared clonotypes between healthy human individuals. TCRdb's table, derived via immunoSEQ multiplex PCR, lists solely in-frame clones and lacks some. The data contain about 750,000 clones, 80% to 95% of them singletons. Sequenced sample: naive CD8+ T cells sorted from blood. All receptors come from a man aged 25 to 45 in good health. The CDR3 runs from the conserved cysteine through the conserved F or W. A D gene is named only where the DNA matches it firmly. Part of the rows lack a size; the others show once, few, many or a class for expanded clones.

CDR3	DNA	V	D	J	size
CASSPGGPQMGQFF	TGTGCCAGCAGCCCCGGGGGACCGCAAATGGGGCAGTTCTTC	TRBV6-1	NA	TRBJ2-1	NA
CASSFLDLTQYF	TGTGCCAGCAGCTTCCTGGACCTGACCCAGTACTTC	TRBV7-9	NA	TRBJ2-5	NA
CASSGPKQFF	TGTGCCAGCAGCGGCCCCAAACAGTTCTTC	TRBV9	NA	TRBJ2-1	once
CASSLGEETQYF	TGTGCCAGCAGCTTGGGTGAGGAGACCCAGTACTTC	TRBV7-2	NA	TRBJ2-5	NA
CASSLEIAGARYEQYF	TGTGCCAGCAGCTTAGAGATAGCGGGAGCTCGATACGAGCAGTACTTC	TRBV7-6	TRBD2	TRBJ2-7	NA
CASSSFTEGHEQYF	TGTGCCAGCAGCTCCTTCACGGAGGGGCACGAGCAGTACTTC	TRBV7-9	NA	TRBJ2-7	NA
CASSPDPLNEQFF	TGTGCCAGCAGCCCGGACCCATTGAATGAGCAGTTCTTC	TRBV7-3	NA	TRBJ2-1	NA
CASSVRASGIRAANTGELFF	TGTGCCAGCAGCGTGCGGGCTAGCGGGATCCGGGCCGCGAACACCGGGGAGCTGTTTTTT	TRBV9	TRBD2	TRBJ2-2	NA
CASSPRGGLAGADTQYF	TGTGCCAGCAGCCCTAGGGGTGGACTAGCGGGAGCTGATACGCAGTATTTT	TRBV7-7	TRBD2	TRBJ2-3	NA
CASSHGQLNTEAFF	TGCGCCAGCAGCCATGGACAGCTGAACACTGAAGCTTTCTTT	TRBV4-1	NA	TRBJ1-1	NA
CASSQDISPPYPYEQYF	TGCGCCAGCAGCCAAGATATATCCCCACCATACCCCTACGAGCAGTACTTC	TRBV4-3	NA	TRBJ2-7	NA
CASSEISGSRDEQFF	TGTGCCAGCAGTGAGATTAGCGGGAGTCGTGATGAGCAGTTCTTC	TRBV25-1	TRBD2	TRBJ2-1	NA
CSVEDRGVTGTYNEQFF	TGCAGCGTTGAAGATCGCGGGGTGACAGGGACCTACAATGAGCAGTTCTTC	TRBV29-1	NA	TRBJ2-1	NA
CASSPGLAHYEQYF	TGTGCCAGTAGTCCAGGACTAGCGCACTACGAGCAGTACTTC	TRBV19	TRBD2	TRBJ2-7	NA
CASRGAGGPEAFF	TGTGCCAGCAGGGGGGCGGGGGGCCCTGAAGCTTTCTTT	TRBV7-2	NA	TRBJ1-1	once
CASSMLGDEQYF	TGTGCCAGCAGTATGCTTGGAGACGAGCAGTACTTC	TRBV27	NA	TRBJ2-7	few
CSVEGPGPGGYEQYF	TGCAGCGTTGAAGGTCCCGGCCCCGGGGGTTACGAGCAGTACTTC	TRBV29-1	NA	TRBJ2-7	NA
CASRFQGDREKLFF	TGTGCCAGCAGATTTCAGGGGGATCGAGAAAAACTGTTTTTT	TRBV27	TRBD1	TRBJ1-4	NA
CASSLSSPRNEQFF	TGTGCCAGCAGTTTATCTTCCCCTAGAAATGAGCAGTTCTTC	TRBV27	NA	TRBJ2-1	NA
CASSIVWRDNEQFF	TGTGCCAGTAGTATAGTCTGGCGGGACAATGAGCAGTTCTTC	TRBV19	NA	TRBJ2-1	NA
CASSSTGGSTEAFF	TGCGCCAGCAGCTCGACAGGGGGCTCTACTGAAGCTTTCTTT	TRBV5-1	TRBD1	TRBJ1-1	NA
CASSGQSGGYTF	TGCGCCAGCAGCGGACAGTCGGGTGGCTACACCTTC	TRBV4-1	NA	TRBJ1-2	NA
CSASGPQDNEQYF	TGCAGCGCTTCGGGCCCTCAGGATAACGAGCAGTACTTC	TRBV29-1	NA	TRBJ2-7	NA
CASSPFGGGANVLTF	TGTGCCAGCAGCCCATTCGGTGGTGGGGCCAACGTCCTGACTTTC	TRBV5-6	NA	TRBJ2-6	NA
CASSFYPHKGEGLNTEAFF	TGTGCCAGCAGCTTTTACCCACACAAGGGGGAGGGGTTGAACACTGAAGCTTTCTTT	TRBV7-3	NA	TRBJ1-1	NA
CASSQGPAPLEQYF	TGCGCCAGCAGCCAAGGCCCAGCCCCCTTGGAGCAGTACTTC	TRBV4-1	NA	TRBJ2-7	NA
CASSLGLVVGEETQYF	TGTGCCAGCAGTTTAGGACTAGTAGTAGGGGAAGAGACCCAGTACTTC	TRBV28	TRBD2	TRBJ2-5	NA
CASSGHETDPYEQYF	TGTGCCAGTAGTGGCCACGAGACGGACCCCTACGAGCAGTACTTC	TRBV19	NA	TRBJ2-7	NA
CASSHVLVEKSGANVLTF	TGTGCCAGCAGCCATGTTCTAGTGGAGAAGAGTGGGGCCAACGTCCTGACTTTC	TRBV14	NA	TRBJ2-6	NA
CASSVGRDRIEAFF	TGTGCCAGTAGTGTTGGTCGGGACAGAATTGAAGCTTTCTTT	TRBV19	TRBD1	TRBJ1-1	NA
CASSLVGDFQETQYF	TGCGCCAGCAGCTTGGTTGGCGATTTCCAAGAGACCCAGTACTTC	TRBV5-1	NA	TRBJ2-5	NA
CASSVDRGYEQYF	TGTGCCAGCAGCGTAGACAGGGGGTACGAGCAGTACTTC	TRBV9	TRBD1	TRBJ2-7	NA
CASSIAGQGSEAFF	TGTGCCAGTAGTATAGCGGGACAGGGCTCTGAAGCTTTCTTT	TRBV19	TRBD1	TRBJ1-1	NA
CASGLGDTQYF	TGTGCTAGTGGTTTGGGAGATACGCAGTATTTT	TRBV12-5	NA	TRBJ2-3	NA
CSVEVVGLAGFGQETQYF	TGCAGCGTTGAAGTGGTGGGACTAGCGGGTTTCGGCCAAGAGACCCAGTACTTC	TRBV29-1	TRBD2	TRBJ2-5	NA
CASRPTQVPLRKLFF	TGTGCCAGCAGACCTACACAGGTTCCTCTTCGAAAACTGTTTTTT	TRBV28	NA	TRBJ1-4	once
CASSSRGGTGELFF	TGTGCCAGCAGCAGCAGAGGGGGAACCGGGGAGCTGTTTTTT	TRBV9	NA	TRBJ2-2	NA
CASSQERGTYEQYF	TGTGCCAGCAGCCAAGAGCGAGGAACCTACGAGCAGTACTTC	TRBV14	NA	TRBJ2-7	NA
CASSVESMESGELFF	TGTGCCAGCAGCGTAGAATCGATGGAGTCTGGGGAGCTGTTTTTT	TRBV9	NA	TRBJ2-2	NA
CASRSFEGQLLEEQYF	TGTGCCAGCAGAAGTTTTGAGGGACAGCTTCTTGAAGAGCAGTACTTC	TRBV28	TRBD1	TRBJ2-7	NA
CASISGNTIYF	TGTGCCAGCATCTCTGGAAACACCATATATTTT	TRBV18	NA	TRBJ1-3	NA
CASSPGLAGPLAYEQYF	TGTGCCAGCAGCCCCGGACTAGCGGGACCGCTCGCCTACGAGCAGTACTTC	TRBV7-8	TRBD2	TRBJ2-7	NA
CASSPLAGGFYEQYF	TGTGCCAGCAGCCCATTAGCGGGAGGTTTCTACGAGCAGTACTTC	TRBV7-2	TRBD2	TRBJ2-7	NA
CASSYAGLATDTQYF	TGTGCCAGCAGCTACGCGGGACTAGCGACAGATACGCAGTATTTT	TRBV5-4	TRBD2	TRBJ2-3	once